One and the same sample provided the 5 T cell receptor beta chains below, sequenced in a study of shared clonotypes between healthy human individuals. CD45RO-negative, CCR7-positively selected cells formed the naive CD8 fraction, excluding terminally differentiated effector memory CD45RA+ cells. Sequencing used immunoSEQ multiplex PCR; TCRdb keeps in-frame clones, though not all of them. The table has about 1,800,000 clones, 85% to 95% seen once; the top ten hold 1.2%. Sequenced: naive CD8+ T cells sorted from blood. These receptors all stem from a man between 18 and 29 years old in good health.

The chain is built from TRBV12-5 and TRBJ2-5; 8 bases map to TRBD1. The junction had 9 bases not matched to a gene; V was cut back by 4 bases and J by 5 bases. CDR3 size: 15 residues. Germline-derived CDR1 and CDR2 are LGHNT and FRNRAP. CDR3 sequence: CASGSPRQGKETQYF. In DNA form, the CDR3 reads TGTGCTAGTGGTTCCCCGAGACAGGGGAAGGAGACCCAGTACTTC.

The chain couples TRBV12-2 to TRBJ2-1; TRBD2 is taken as the D call from the table, unchecked against the DNA. TRBV12-2 is a pseudogene segment. The CDR3 extends over 13 amino acids. This CDR3 reads CASRSTSGGEQFF. CDR3 sequence (DNA): TGTGCAAGTCGCTCGACTAGCGGGGGTGAGCAGTTCTTC.

This rearrangement joins TRBV7-9 to TRBJ2-1; 8 positions agree with TRBD1. Unmatched junction bases numbered 10, after V lost 5 bases and J lost 4 bases. Germline loops: CDR1 SEHNR, CDR2 FQNEAQ (reference sequence). The CDR3 has 16 amino acids. The CDR3 reads CASSPAGQGPYNEQFF. The CDR3 DNA follows: TGTGCCAGCAGCCCCGCCGGACAGGGCCCGTACAATGAGCAGTTCTTC.

The chain recombines TRBV7-9 with TRBJ1-1; 8 bases are a match to TRBD1. The length of the CDR3 is 16 residues. CDR1 is SEHNR and CDR2 is FQNEAQ in the germline V gene (reference sequence). Trimming took 5 bases from V and 4 from J; bases not matched to a gene: 12. CDR3 DNA: TGTGCCAGCAGCCCAAGGCAGGGGGCTTTAAGCACTGAAGCTTTCTTT. This sequence encodes CASSPRQGALSTEAFF.

J is TRBJ2-3 and V is TRBV10-3; no definite D call. The CDR3 has 14 residues. The germline CDR1 and CDR2 sequences are ENHRY and SYGVKD. The V gene lost 3 bases and the J gene lost 1 base, with 8 bases spanning the gap. CDR3 region: CAISDLGRTDTQYF. The CDR3 DNA reads TGTGCCATCAGTGATTTAGGGCGCACAGATACGCAGTATTTT.